One sample yielded the 18 T cell receptor beta chains listed below, sequenced in a study of regulatory T cells in long-lasting Graves disease. Assembly of TCR beta libraries relied on iRepertoire HTBI primers together with Arm-PCR of CDR3 regions. TCRdb analysed the multiplex PCR reads with MiXCR anew, one entry per CDR3 protein. This table holds about 400,000 distinct CDR3 sequences, around 15% found once. Sample time point: newly diagnosed GD, antithyroid drugs for less than 3 months. Extracted PBMC RNA gave rise to the TCR library. These data were also reused for a study on T cells in Graves' hyperthyroidism and ophthalmopathy.

The material sequenced was peripheral blood mononuclear cells (PBMCs), taken at new diagnosis, from a patient treated with antithyroid drugs. The receptor source for this set is a woman younger than 35 with Graves disease.

This sequence joins TRBV6-1 and TRBJ1-5; D gene unclear. Trimming shortened V by 1 base and J by 6 bases, and 1 base separated the two germline ends. The germline gives CDR1 MNHNS, CDR2 SASEGT. The length of the CDR3 is 11 residues. The DNA of the CDR3 is TGTGCCAGCAGTGAAGGTCAGCCCCAGCATTTT. Amino acids: CASSEGQPQHF.

The sample holds a few counts of this clonotype. The chain couples TRBV9 to TRBJ2-3; 9 bases line up with TRBD2. Germline-derived CDR1 and CDR2 are SGDLS and YYNGEE. J gave up 6 bases and V 0 bases, and 11 bases lay outside the gene matches. The CDR3 is made up of 17 amino acids. For the CDR3, the DNA is TGTGCCAGCAGCGTAGGAGATCGGCGGGAGGGCCAGGATACGCAGTATTTT. The encoded protein is CASSVGDRREGQDTQYF.

This clonotype was counted ten times or more. The J gene is TRBJ2-3, the V gene TRBV10-3; unclear D gene. V was cut by 3 bases and J by 0 bases, with 13 bases left in between. The V gene's germline CDR1 is ENHRY and CDR2 SYGVKD. The CDR3 has 16 residues. The CDR3 sequence is CAISEYGSRSTDTQYF. In DNA, the CDR3 is TGTGCCATCAGTGAATATGGCTCCCGCAGCACAGATACGCAGTATTTT.

With respect to this clonotype: At one end, the junction sequence differs from germline, possibly due to a read error. The chain combines TRBV27 with TRBJ2-7; tentatively, D is TRBD1 (7 bases). Germline loops: CDR1 MNHEY, CDR2 SMNVEV (reference sequence). The CDR3 loop spans 12 amino acids. This CDR3 is CAGSGGGAEQYF. CDR3 coding DNA: TGTGCCGGCAGCGGAGGGGGCGCCGAGCAGTACTTC.

The chain employs TRBV10-1 and TRBJ2-1; possible D gene TRBD2, 7 bases. The CDR3 runs to 14 residues. Trimming took 3 bases from V and 2 from J, leaving 8 bases between them. CDR1 is WNHNN and CDR2 is SYGVQD in the germline V gene (reference sequence). The CDR3 DNA reads TGCGCCAGCAGTGAAGGGGGGGCCTACAATGAGCAGTTCTTC. Its protein product is CASSEGGAYNEQFF.

This clonotype has ten or more counts. The gene calls are TRBV7-3 and TRBJ2-5, with D hard to call. Trimming took 4 bases from V and 1 from J, leaving 13 bases between them. The CDR3 sequence is 15 residues long. The V gene's germline CDR1 is SGHTA and CDR2 FQGTGA. CDR3 in DNA: TGTGCCAGCAGCTCCGTGCCCGCTACCCAAGAGACCCAGTACTTC. It is translated as CASSSVPATQETQYF.

This sequence joins TRBV20-1 and TRBJ2-3; 10 bases are shared with TRBD2. The CDR3 is 19 amino acids. Germline assignment: CDR1 DFQATT and CDR2 SNEGSKA (reference sequence). The junction had 18 bases not matched to a gene; V was cut back by 3 bases and J by 3 bases. The CDR3 region is CSASEAGGPGGLSTDTQYF. In nucleotides, the CDR3 is TGCAGTGCTAGTGAAGCGGGGGGGCCCGGGGGATTGTCGACAGATACGCAGTATTTT.

This clonotype was picked up many times. V is TRBV5-1 and J is TRBJ2-5; 9 bases align to TRBD1. Trimming took 0 bases from V and 4 from J; bases not matched to a gene: 4. The CDR3 is 15 residues long. Germline V gene data show CDR1 as SGHRS and CDR2 as YFSETQ. The CDR3 protein is CASSLDGTGLETQYF. In DNA, the CDR3 is TGCGCCAGCAGCTTGGACGGGACAGGGTTAGAGACCCAGTACTTC. The complete variable domain, with remaining parts taken from reference TRBV5-1 and TRBJ2-5, reads KAGVTQTPRYLIKTRGQQVTLSCSPISGHRSVSWYQQTPGQGLQFLFEYFSETQRNKGNFPGRFSGRQFSNSRSEMNVSTLELGDSALYLCASSLDGTGLETQYFGPGTRLLVL.

This clonotype was detected ten times or more. The chain recombines TRBV7-3 with TRBJ2-7; 9 bases fit TRBD2. V shed 4 bases and J 0 bases; nucleotides not matched to a gene: 4. Germline V gene lookup returns CDR1 SGHTA and CDR2 FQGTGA. This CDR3 region has 15 residues. CDR3 bases: TGTGCCAGCAGCTCCGGCGGGGGGGCCTCCTACGAGCAGTACTTC. Translated, it gives CASSSGGGASYEQYF.

This chain connects TRBV6-6 to TRBJ1-6; D remains unclear. Trimming pared 0 bases from V and 11 bases from J, leaving 17 bases between. CDR3 length: 16 residues. CDR1 is MNHNY, CDR2 SVGAGI, per germline (reference sequence). The DNA for the CDR3 is TGTGCCAGCAGTTACTCGAACCTTGCCGGAGGGACACCCCTCCACTTT. It codes for CASSYSNLAGGTPLHF.

A few counts support this clonotype. V is TRBV9 and J is TRBJ1-2; tentatively, D is TRBD1 (5 bases). Germline V gene data show CDR1 as SGDLS and CDR2 as YYNGEE. Trimming took off 0 bases at V and 6 bases at J, with 9 bases between the two ends. The CDR3 totals 13 residues. The CDR3 DNA reads as TGTGCCAGCAGCGTAGCAGGAGGGGATGGCTACACCTTC. Translated: CASSVAGGDGYTF.

This clonotype was recorded at least ten times. The rearrangement uses TRBV7-9 and TRBJ2-3; D unresolved. CDR1 is SEHNR, CDR2 FQNEAQ, per germline (reference sequence). Between the trimmed V and J ends, which lost 1 base and 6 bases, there was a span of 14 bases. The CDR3 is made up of 15 amino acids. In DNA, the CDR3 is TGTGCCAGCAGCTTAGTGTTGCCCCAAGGTGATACGCAGTATTTT. Protein product: CASSLVLPQGDTQYF.

CDR3 DNA sequence: TGTGCCAGCAGCCATCCGGGACAGCTCAACACTGAAGCTTTCTTT. Amino acids: CASSHPGQLNTEAFF. The gene calls are TRBV7-9 and TRBJ1-1, with TRBD1 matching 7 bases. CDR1 and CDR2 from the germline V gene are SEHNR and FQNEAQ (reference sequence). This CDR3 region has 15 residues. The trim removed 5 bases at V and 2 bases at J, leaving 8 bases unmatched.

This clonotype was observed at least ten times. V gene TRBV11-2 combines with J gene TRBJ1-2; D may be TRBD1 (5 bases). V shed 6 bases and J shed 5 bases, with 13 bases lying between them. The CDR3 covers 13 residues. Germline V gene sequence: CDR1 SGHAT, CDR2 FQNNGV. The CDR3 sequence: CASSLGGDYGYTF. CDR3 sequence (DNA): TGTGCCAGCAGTCTCGGGGGTGATTATGGCTACACCTTC.

This clonotype was picked up many times. The chain has TRBV20-1 and TRBJ2-7; D is undetermined. The germline V gene has CDR1 DFQATT and CDR2 SNEGSKA (reference sequence). Trimming stripped 3 bases from V and 5 bases from J, with 8 bases between. This CDR3 is 11 amino acids long. CDR3 sequence (DNA): TGCAGTGCTAGCGCCCGGGACGAGCAGTACTTC. Translated, it gives CSASARDEQYF.

For this clonotype: A read error is possible here, since a much larger clone lies one base away. The chain uses TRBV12-3 or TRBV12-4 and TRBJ2-1, with a weak D call TRBD2 (6 bases). Trimming took 6 bases from V and 10 from J, leaving 7 bases between them. The CDR3 contains 10 residues. The CDR3 DNA is TGTGCCAGCAGGGGGAGGGAGCAGTTCTTC. It is translated as CASRGREQFF.

This chain links TRBV19 with TRBJ1-6; D is uncertain. Germline V gene sequence: CDR1 LNHDA, CDR2 SQIVND (reference sequence). V was cut by 9 bases and J by 0 bases, with 18 bases left in between. The CDR3 sequence is 17 residues long. The CDR3 here is CASATRSTISYNSPLHF. The CDR3 DNA is TGTGCCAGCGCGACCCGTTCGACGATCTCCTATAATTCACCCCTCCACTTT.

This clonotype came up a few times. The chain combines TRBV7-2 with TRBJ2-7; D is uncertain. This CDR3 region has 13 residues. Trimming stripped 5 bases from V and 2 bases from J, with 10 bases between. CDR1 and CDR2 from the germline V gene are SGHTA and FQGNSA. The CDR3 loop reads CASSLSAAYEQYF. For the CDR3, the DNA is TGTGCCAGCAGCCTCTCAGCAGCCTACGAGCAGTACTTC.